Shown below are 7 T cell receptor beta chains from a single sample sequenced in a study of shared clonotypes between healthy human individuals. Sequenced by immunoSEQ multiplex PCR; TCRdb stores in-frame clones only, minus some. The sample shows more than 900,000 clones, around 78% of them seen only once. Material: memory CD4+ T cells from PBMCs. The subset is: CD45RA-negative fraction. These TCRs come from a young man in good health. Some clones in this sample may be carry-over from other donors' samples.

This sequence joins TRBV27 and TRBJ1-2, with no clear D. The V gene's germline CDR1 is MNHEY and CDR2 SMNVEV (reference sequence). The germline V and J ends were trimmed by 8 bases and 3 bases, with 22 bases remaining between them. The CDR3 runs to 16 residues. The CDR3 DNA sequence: TGTGCCAGCCACCGACAAGGAGGCCGACCCGACTATGGCTACACCTTC. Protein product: CASHRQGGRPDYGYTF.

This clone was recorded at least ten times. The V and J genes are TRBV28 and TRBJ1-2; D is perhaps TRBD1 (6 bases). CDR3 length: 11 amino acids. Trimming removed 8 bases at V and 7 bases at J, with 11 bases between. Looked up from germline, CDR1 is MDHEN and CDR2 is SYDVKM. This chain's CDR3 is CASLQGSGYTF. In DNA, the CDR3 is TGTGCCAGCTTACAGGGTTCTGGCTACACCTTC.

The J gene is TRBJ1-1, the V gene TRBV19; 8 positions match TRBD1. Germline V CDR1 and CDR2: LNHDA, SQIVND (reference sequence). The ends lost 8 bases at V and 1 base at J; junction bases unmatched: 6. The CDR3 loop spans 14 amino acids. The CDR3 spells CASRRQGANTEAFF. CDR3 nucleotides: TGTGCCAGTCGAAGGCAGGGGGCGAACACTGAAGCTTTCTTT.

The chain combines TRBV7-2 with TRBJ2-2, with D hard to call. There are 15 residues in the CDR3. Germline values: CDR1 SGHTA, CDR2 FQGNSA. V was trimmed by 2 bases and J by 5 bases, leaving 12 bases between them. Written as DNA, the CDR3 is TGTGCCAGCAGCTTAAATGATTACGGGACCGGGGAGCTGTTTTTT. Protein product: CASSLNDYGTGELFF. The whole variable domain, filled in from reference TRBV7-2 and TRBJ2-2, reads GAGVSQSPSNKVTEKGKDVELRCDPISGHTALYWYRQSLGQGLEFLIYFQGNSAPDKSGLPSDRFSAERTGGSVSTLTIQRTQQEDSAVYLCASSLNDYGTGELFFGEGSRLTVL.

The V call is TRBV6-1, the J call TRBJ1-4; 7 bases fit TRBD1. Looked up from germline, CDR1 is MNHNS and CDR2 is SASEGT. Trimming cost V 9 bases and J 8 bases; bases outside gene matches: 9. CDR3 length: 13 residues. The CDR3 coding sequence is TGTGCCAGTTTACCGGGACAGAGAGAAAAACTGTTTTTT. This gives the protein CASLPGQREKLFF.

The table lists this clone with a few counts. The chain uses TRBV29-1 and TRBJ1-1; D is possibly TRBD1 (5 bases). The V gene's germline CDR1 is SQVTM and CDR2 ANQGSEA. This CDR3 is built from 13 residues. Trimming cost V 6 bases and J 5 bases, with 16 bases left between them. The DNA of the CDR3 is TGCAGCGTCAGTCCCGGGGGGGTTACTGAAGCTTTCTTT. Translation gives CSVSPGGVTEAFF.

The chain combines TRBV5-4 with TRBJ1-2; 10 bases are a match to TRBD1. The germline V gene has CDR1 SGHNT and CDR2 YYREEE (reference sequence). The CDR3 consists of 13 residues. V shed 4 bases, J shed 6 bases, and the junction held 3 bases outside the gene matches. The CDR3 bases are TGTGCCAGCAGCGCCGGGACAGGGGATGGCTACACCTTC. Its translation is CASSAGTGDGYTF.